This T cell receptor (beta chain) was retrieved from a study of identical twins. Note on this clonotype: Its antigen is as yet unknown. Just one base apart from a much larger clone, this may be a read error.

General study points: Models, which agreed with sharing between unrelated individuals, nonetheless underestimated the out-of-frame TCR alpha sharing seen in monozygotic twins. Invariant MAIT and iNKT cells could partly confound zero-insertion analyses.

Germline values: CDR1 MDHEN, CDR2 SYDVKM. This CDR3 contains 14 residues. A template switching step contributed a universal primer site, while unique molecular identifiers were present in the cDNA. TCRdb re-derived calls from the 5' RACE reads in MiXCR, one entry per CDR3 protein. The data contain 300,000 or so distinct CDR3 sequences, 8.5% to 9.5% of them seen just once; the ten biggest clones take up around 7.1%. No donor was unhealthy or non-Caucasian. The data also belong to a second study, concerning yellow fever vaccine responses in identical twins.

The clonotype originates from a woman aged 18-30 years in good health. This sequence joins TRBV28 and TRBJ2-7, with 9 bases fitting TRBD1. Material: CD8+ T cells sorted from blood. CDR3 region: CASSLTGGYREQNF. The CDR3, as DNA: TGTGCCAGCAGTTTAACAGGGGGCTACCGGGAGCAGAACTTC.